A single sample gave rise to the 3 T cell receptor beta chains below, sequenced in a study of blood T cells in healthy people across ages. Sample-barcoded 5' priming and a J-beta primer mix drove a second PCR of roughly 7 to 11 cycles. From the 5' RACE reads, TCRdb called clonotypes with MiXCR, one entry per CDR3 protein. The sample lists some 730,000 distinct CDR3 sequences, around a fifth seen once, with about 22% in the top ten. The sample comprised blood. The receptors originated from a man aged 65 to 79 in good health.

In this sample, this clonotype turned up many times. The chain combines TRBV28 with TRBJ2-7; D may match TRBD1 or TRBD2 (5 bases each). V lost 7 bases and J lost 3, with 10 bases in between. The CDR3 covers 12 residues. Germline loops: CDR1 MDHEN, CDR2 SYDVKM. In DNA, the CDR3 is TGTGCCAGCACAGGGACGTTCTACGAGCAGTACTTC. Its protein is CASTGTFYEQYF. Combining the CDR3 with reference TRBV28 and TRBJ2-7 gives the whole variable domain DVKVTQSSRYLVKRTGEKVFLECVQDMDHENMFWYRQDPGLGLRLIYFSYDVKMKEKGDIPEGYSVSREKKERFSLILESASTNQTSMYLCASTGTFYEQYFGPGTRLTVT.

This clonotype has ten or more counts. The V gene is TRBV7-9, the J gene TRBJ2-5; D gene unclear. This CDR3 has 13 residues. Looked up from germline, CDR1 is SEHNR and CDR2 is FQNEAQ (reference sequence). Between the trimmed V and J ends, which lost 2 bases and 5 bases, there was a span of 9 bases. The CDR3 here is CASSLQVWETQYF. In DNA form, the CDR3 reads TGTGCCAGCAGCTTACAGGTGTGGGAGACCCAGTACTTC.

This chain joins TRBV19 and TRBJ2-7; TRBD2 might be the D (6 bases). Trimming took off 1 base at V and 6 bases at J, with 10 bases between the two ends. In germline, CDR1 is LNHDA, CDR2 SQIVND (reference sequence). This CDR3 is 13 amino acids long. CDR3 DNA sequence: TGTGCCAGTAGTATAGGGCCCGGGGGCGAGCAGTACTTC. Translating it yields CASSIGPGGEQYF.